This entry is about one T cell receptor (beta chain). The antigen is undetermined. With V trimmed by 5 bases and J by 7 bases, 5 bases remained unmatched. The CDR3 runs to 11 residues. In germline, CDR1 is SQVTM, CDR2 ANQGSEA. Libraries were prepared by immunoSEQ multiplex PCR; TCRdb keeps only in-frame clonotypes and omits some of them. The profile shows approximately 530,000 clones, 95% to 97% of them singletons. This sample stems from a study of shared clonotypes between healthy human individuals. Across the study: Donors, aged 18 to 49, were a couple of women and three men.

Findings and limits, study-wide: Sampling used blood alone; tissue repertoires probably differ. Deeper or shallower sequencing was expected to change how clonotypes are shared among donors.

The chain is built from TRBV29-1 and TRBJ2-7, with 7 bases that match TRBD2. This sequence originates from a woman aged 25 to 39 in good health. Sequencing input: naive CD4+ T cells sorted from blood. Subset defined: CD45RA+ positively selected. Here the CDR3 reads CSVYRAGEQYF. The CDR3 bases are TGCAGCGTTTACCGAGCGGGGGAGCAGTACTTC.